This TCR beta chain is drawn from a study of cytomegalovirus exposure and HLA in healthy donors. A few counts support this clone. The antigen remains unidentified. J gave up 4 bases and V 4 bases, and 9 bases lay outside the gene matches. The V gene's germline CDR1 is SGHAT and CDR2 FQNNGV. This CDR3 has 16 residues. The PCR was carried out with 60 Vbeta primers and 13 Jbeta primers. Authors' data handling: Later, 65 million to 85 million unique TCR beta chains were counted in an analysis, and roughly 11 million of them were shared. Only in-frame clones appear in the TCRdb table, and some are missing; sequencing was by immunoSEQ multiplex PCR. V, J and clone size reflect that table, while D and trimming were determined from the DNA. The data show 150,000 to 200,000 clones, around 80% seen once. Study observations and caveats: Some TCR beta chains (more than 150 of them) were listed as cytomegalovirus-associated. Researchers had no immune exposure information except CMV serostatus available. In a later analysis, CMV-associated beta chains were mostly HLA-associated, it appeared.

Material: PBMCs. This chain uses TRBV11-2 with TRBJ1-5, with 8 bases identical to TRBD1. The receptor comes from a man younger than 45 in good health and CMV-seronegative. The CDR3 is CASSSGPDRGNQPQHF. In DNA form, the CDR3 reads TGTGCCAGCAGCTCCGGACCAGACAGGGGAAATCAGCCCCAGCATTTT.